This T cell receptor beta chain was found in a study of shared clonotypes between healthy human individuals. The study's findings and limits: Memory subsets generally showed lower estimated richness than naive subsets. Sampling was confined to blood; repertoires within tissues likely differ. The study found 4.5% to 6% of naive CD4 clonotypes shared across a few donors.

Deletions cut 0 bases from V and 7 bases from J, with 10 bases between. Germline V gene lookup returns CDR1 GTSNPN and CDR2 SVGIG (reference sequence). The CDR3 extends over 13 amino acids. This table comes from immunoSEQ multiplex PCR, and its TCRdb copy is limited to in-frame clones, with some not included. The sample has around 990,000 clones; roughly 80% are singletons. Worth noting for this clone: Its antigen remains unidentified.

Into CD45RA+ naive and CD45RA-negative memory subsets, the CD4+ cells were split. The clonotype originates from a man aged 18 to 29 in good health. Some clones in this sample may be carry-over from other donors' samples. Material: memory CD4+ T cells from PBMCs. Subset specified: CD45RA-negative fraction. The chain carries TRBV30 and TRBJ1-5; D remains ambiguous. The CDR3 DNA sequence: TGTGCCTGGAGTGTTTCAAGGGCCCAGCCCCAGCATTTT. As protein: CAWSVSRAQPQHF.